The text below deals with one T cell receptor (beta chain). Its matching antigen is unknown. This record belongs to a study of cytomegalovirus exposure and HLA in healthy donors. At the level of the study: Genetic ancestry analysis placed around 76% of the 400 or so donors that were genotyped in the Caucasian-associated cluster. Study conclusions and caveats: A later analysis associated 15,000 or so TCR beta sequences with HLA alleles at a 0.05 false discovery rate. Later on, analysis showed that most CMV-associated TCR beta chains appeared to be HLA-restricted.

The CDR3 extends over 17 amino acids. The ends were cut back, 1 base at V and 3 bases at J, with 19 bases in the middle. CDR1 and CDR2 from the germline V gene are SEHNR and FQNEAQ (reference sequence). Primers: 60 Vbeta forward and 13 Jbeta reverse. Here immunoSEQ multiplex PCR was the method, and the copy in TCRdb shows in-frame clones only, minus some. The repertoire has over 100,000 clones, about 86% of them found once; the top ten carry roughly 5.2%. Input material: PBMCs. The origin of this receptor is a woman in her thirties in good health and CMV-seronegative. The V and J genes are TRBV7-9 and TRBJ2-7; TRBD2 is a possible D gene (6 bases). The CDR3: CASSLVGGDSLDYEQYF. The CDR3, as DNA: TGTGCCAGCAGCTTAGTAGGAGGGGACTCACTGGACTACGAGCAGTACTTC.